This TCR beta chain was observed in a study of beta chain features in type 1 diabetes. Overall study results and limits: Still unanswered here is whether HLA type influences TCRB rearrangement.

Of note for this clone: The antigen remains undetermined.

The CDR3 is 15 residues long. Germline CDR1 reads SGHRS; CDR2 reads YFSETQ. V dropped 2 bases and J dropped 6 bases, with 14 bases sitting between them. Of the isolated RNA, all was reverse transcribed, and so the sequenced material was expressed TCRB transcripts. Generated by immunoSEQ multiplex PCR, the TCRdb table keeps only in-frame clones and is missing some. Of some 270,000 clones detected, 13% to 15% appear once; the ten largest clones hold around 0.03%. The sample comprised naive CD4+ T cells from blood. V gene TRBV5-1 combines with J gene TRBJ1-4; the D gene is possibly TRBD1 (6 bases). The receptor's source is a woman in her thirties or forties in good health. For the CDR3, the DNA is TGCGCCAGCAGCTTTTGGGGGCCGGTTGATGAAAAACTGTTTTTT. This translates into CASSFWGPVDEKLFF.